A single sample gave rise to the 31 T cell receptor beta chains below, sequenced in a study of Ad26.COV2.S vaccination and SARS-CoV-2 variants. The sample's treatment: 15 to 20 received Ad26.COV2.S at low or high dose, single or two shots; 5 received placebo; per-sample allocation not given. Sampling occurred on day 63 after the first vaccine or placebo injection. Here immunoSEQ multiplex PCR was the method, and the copy in TCRdb shows in-frame clones only, minus some. The data contain about 680,000 clones, around 90% of them seen just once; the ten biggest clones take up 1.5%. The sequenced sample was peripheral blood, obtained in a trial of Ad26.COV2.S vaccine versus placebo. All receptors come from a person aged 18-65 years who received the Ad26.COV2.S COVID-19 vaccine or a placebo.

Here the CDR3 DNA reads TGTGCCAGCAGCTTGGGTCAGGAAGCTTTCTTT. It translates to CASSLGQEAFF. V gene TRBV5-6 combines with J gene TRBJ1-1; D call uncertain. Germline V gives CDR1 SGHDT, CDR2 YYEEEE. Trimming pared 0 bases from V and 8 bases from J, leaving 5 bases between. CDR3 length: 11 residues.

The chain employs TRBV27 and TRBJ2-3, with D unresolved. CDR3 length equals 16 residues. Germline CDR1 MNHEY, CDR2 SMNVEV (reference sequence). Trimming removed 3 bases from V and 1 base from J, with 14 bases in between. CDR3 in DNA: TGTGCCAGCAGTTTCTATCAAGGGCTTGGCACAGATACGCAGTATTTT. This encodes CASSFYQGLGTDTQYF.

The chain uses TRBV12-3 or TRBV12-4 and TRBJ1-1; 7 nucleotides match TRBD1. The CDR3 runs 13 residues. J lost 4 bases, V lost 6 bases, and 5 bases had no gene match. CDR3 sequence reads: CASRGGASTEAFF. CDR3 DNA: TGTGCCAGCAGAGGGGGCGCGTCCACTGAAGCTTTCTTT.

A few counts support this clone. The chain links TRBV27 to TRBJ2-7; D perhaps matches TRBD1 (6 bases). V lost 0 bases and J lost 9, with 21 bases in between. The CDR3 has 16 residues. Germline CDR1 reads MNHEY; CDR2 reads SMNVEV (reference sequence). The CDR3 loop reads CASSLSGPGAPDGQYF. The CDR3 coding sequence is TGTGCCAGCAGTTTATCCGGTCCAGGGGCCCCTGACGGGCAGTACTTC.

The chain has TRBV30 and TRBJ1-4, with a tentative D call TRBD1 (5 bases). Looked up from germline, CDR1 is GTSNPN and CDR2 is SVGIG (reference sequence). This CDR3 contains 15 residues. The V end was cut by 1 base, the J end by 9 bases, with 18 bases between. CDR3 bases: TGTGCCTGGAGTGGAAAGGGGACCTTACCCAAAAAACTGTTTTTT. Residues: CAWSGKGTLPKKLFF.

The gene calls are TRBV5-6 and TRBJ2-5, with D tentatively TRBD2 (5 bases). CDR3 length equals 15 residues. CDR1 and CDR2 (germline): SGHDT, YYEEEE. The ends were cut back, 4 bases at V and 3 bases at J, with 16 bases in the middle. The CDR3 DNA reads as TGTGCCAGCAGCACTAGGATGTCATGGGAAGAGACCCAGTACTTC. Encoded protein: CASSTRMSWEETQYF.

The DNA for the CDR3 is TGTGCCAGCAGTTCCCCAGGTCCCCAGCATTTT. It codes for CASSSPGPQHF. This chain links TRBV6-5 with TRBJ1-5, with D unresolved. Trimming removed 4 bases from V and 10 bases from J, with 8 bases in between. This CDR3 is 11 amino acids long. CDR1 MNHEY and CDR2 SVGAGI come from the germline V gene.

The sample holds one count of this clone. The CDR3 DNA is TGTGCCTGGAGTGTACTGGTTGATGGTCCTATGGGCTACACCTTC. This encodes CAWSVLVDGPMGYTF. The genes are TRBV30 and TRBJ1-2, with D unresolved. Trimming shortened V by 0 bases and J by 8 bases, and 19 bases separated the two germline ends. Per germline, CDR1 GTSNPN and CDR2 SVGIG (reference sequence). CDR3 length: 15 residues. Based on the CDR3 plus reference TRBV30 and TRBJ1-2, the full variable domain is SQTIHQWPATLVQPVGSPLSLECTVEGTSNPNLYWYRQAAGRGLQLLFYSVGIGQISSEVPQNLSASRPQDRQFILSSKKLLLSDSGFYLCAWSVLVDGPMGYTFGSGTRLTVV.

V is TRBV19 and J is TRBJ2-7, with 8 nucleotides matching TRBD2. This CDR3 spans 14 amino acids. Germline V gene sequence: CDR1 LNHDA, CDR2 SQIVND (reference sequence). The ends lost 0 bases at V and 5 bases at J; junction bases unmatched: 3. This chain's CDR3 is CASSIEGTSDEQYF. The CDR3 coding sequence is TGTGCCAGTAGTATAGAAGGGACTAGTGACGAGCAGTACTTC.

J is TRBJ1-5 and V is TRBV6-5, with a weak D call TRBD1 (6 bases). The CDR3 is made up of 15 amino acids. V was clipped by 6 bases and J by 5 bases, with 17 bases between them. Germline CDR1 MNHEY, CDR2 SVGAGI. The CDR3 here is CASSQTGKVDQPQHF. In DNA form, the CDR3 reads TGTGCCAGCAGCCAAACAGGGAAGGTGGATCAGCCCCAGCATTTT.

This clone was seen a single time. V gene TRBV27 combines with J gene TRBJ2-7; D call uncertain. Germline CDR1 and CDR2: MNHEY and SMNVEV (reference sequence). The V end lost 3 bases, the J end lost 0 bases, and 9 bases lay between the germline ends. CDR3 length equals 14 residues. Here the CDR3 reads CASSFFQDSYEQYF. CDR3 coding DNA: TGTGCCAGCAGTTTTTTCCAGGACTCCTACGAGCAGTACTTC.

This chain joins TRBV3-1 (or the pseudogene TRBV3-2) and TRBJ1-6; 9 nucleotides match TRBD1. The CDR3 is 16 amino acids. CDR1 is LGHDT, CDR2 YNNKEL, per germline (reference sequence). J was trimmed by 6 bases and V by 3 bases; bases with no gene match: 6. The CDR3 sequence: CASSQGQGSLNSPLHF. In nucleotides, the CDR3 is TGTGCCAGCAGCCAGGGACAGGGTTCCCTTAATTCACCCCTCCACTTT.

The CDR3 sequence: CASGLVATDQETQYF. CDR3 DNA sequence: TGTGCTAGTGGTTTGGTAGCGACAGACCAAGAGACCCAGTACTTC. V gene TRBV12-5 combines with J gene TRBJ2-5; TRBD1 might be the D (5 bases). Germline assignment: CDR1 LGHNT and CDR2 FRNRAP. The CDR3 length is 15 residues. V was cut by 0 bases and J by 0 bases, with 8 bases left in between.

This sequence joins TRBV5-4 and TRBJ2-2; 7 bases match TRBD2. V lost 3 bases and J lost 1; bases outside the gene matches: 6. Germline V lookup: CDR1 SGHNT, CDR2 YYREEE (reference sequence). The CDR3 is made up of 16 amino acids. In DNA, the CDR3 is TGTGCCAGCAGCTCTAGACTAGCAGTGAACACCGGGGAGCTGTTTTTT. It encodes CASSSRLAVNTGELFF. Combining the CDR3 with reference TRBV5-4 and TRBJ2-2 gives the whole variable domain ETGVTQSPTHLIKTRGQQVTLRCSSQSGHNTVSWYQQALGQGPQFIFQYYREEENGRGNFPPRFSGLQFPNYSSELNVNALELDDSALYLCASSSRLAVNTGELFFGEGSRLTVL.

The V call is TRBV11-2, the J call TRBJ1-3; D is undetermined. Between the trimmed V and J ends, which lost 0 bases and 0 bases, there was a span of 9 bases. The CDR3 extends over 16 amino acids. CDR1 and CDR2 (germline): SGHAT, FQNNGV. Here the CDR3 reads CASSLDPQVSGNTIYF. CDR3 nucleotides: TGTGCCAGCAGCTTAGATCCCCAGGTCTCTGGAAACACCATATATTTT.

The V gene is TRBV11-3, the J gene TRBJ2-5; 8 bases agree with TRBD2. The CDR3 extends over 14 amino acids. V lost 5 bases to trimming and J lost 7 bases; unmatched junction nucleotides: 9. From germline, CDR1 is SGHNT and CDR2 YENEEA. The CDR3 sequence is CASSPRGEKGTQYF. The CDR3 DNA follows: TGTGCCAGCAGCCCGCGGGGGGAGAAGGGGACCCAGTACTTC.

The chain links TRBV14 to TRBJ2-2, with 12 bases that match TRBD2. Germline V gene sequence: CDR1 SGHDN, CDR2 FVKESK. V shed 3 bases and J 1 base; nucleotides not matched to a gene: 6. CDR3 length equals 18 residues. CDR3 sequence reads: CASSHSGLAGRNTGELFF. CDR3 nucleotides: TGTGCCAGCAGCCATTCGGGACTAGCGGGTAGGAACACCGGGGAGCTGTTTTTT. Drawing the rest from reference TRBV14 and TRBJ2-2, the complete variable domain is EAGVTQFPSHSVIEKGQTVTLRCDPISGHDNLYWYRRVMGKEIKFLLHFVKESKQDESGMPNNRFLAERTGGTYSTLKVQPAELEDSGVYFCASSHSGLAGRNTGELFFGEGSRLTVL.

The V gene is TRBV19, the J gene TRBJ2-6; D might be TRBD1 (5 bases). From germline, CDR1 is LNHDA and CDR2 SQIVND (reference sequence). The CDR3 extends over 15 amino acids. The V gene lost 6 bases and the J gene lost 1 base, with 10 bases spanning the gap. Written as DNA, the CDR3 is TGTGCCAGTAGGTTCCAGGGATCTGGGGCCAACGTCCTGACTTTC. Translating gives CASRFQGSGANVLTF. The full variable domain, in which reference TRBV19 and TRBJ2-6 provide the parts outside the CDR3, is DGGITQSPKYLFRKEGQNVTLSCEQNLNHDAMYWYRQDPGQGLRLIYYSQIVNDFQKGDIAEGYSVSREKKESFPLTVTSAQKNPTAFYLCASRFQGSGANVLTFGAGSRLTVL.

V and J are TRBV19 and TRBJ2-3, with D tentatively TRBD2 (6 bases). Germline V CDR1 and CDR2: LNHDA, SQIVND (reference sequence). With 8 bases removed from V and 6 bases from J, the gap between germline ends came to 18 bases. The CDR3 runs to 14 residues. CDR3 loop: CASGEAQIWDTQYF. The CDR3 nucleotides read TGTGCCAGTGGGGAGGCACAAATATGGGATACGCAGTATTTT.

V gene TRBV4-1 combines with J gene TRBJ2-5, with D perhaps TRBD1 (6 bases). Germline lookup yields CDR1 MGHRA and CDR2 YSYEKL. The V end was cut by 6 bases, the J end by 4 bases, with 21 bases between. This CDR3 is 16 amino acids long. The CDR3 sequence is CASRPLTGPRGETQYF. DNA for the CDR3: TGCGCCAGCAGACCCTTGACAGGACCAAGAGGAGAGACCCAGTACTTC.

The J gene is TRBJ1-1, the V gene TRBV30; a weak D match, TRBD1 (5 bases). Per germline, CDR1 GTSNPN and CDR2 SVGIG (reference sequence). V was trimmed by 5 bases and J by 5 bases, leaving 12 bases between them. The CDR3 loop spans 12 amino acids. The CDR3 DNA follows: TGTGCCTGGGGCCGACAGCGAACTGAAGCTTTCTTT. Translated, it gives CAWGRQRTEAFF.

The chain carries TRBV9 and TRBJ2-1; no firm D call. Trimming shortened V by 2 bases and J by 5 bases, and 17 bases separated the two germline ends. The germline gives CDR1 SGDLS, CDR2 YYNGEE. This CDR3 region has 16 residues. CDR3 DNA sequence: TGTGCCAGCAGCGTGCTCTGGGCCGTGGATCACAATGAGCAGTTCTTC. It encodes CASSVLWAVDHNEQFF.

The chain links TRBV4-3 to TRBJ2-1; 12 positions agree with TRBD2. The germline V gene encodes CDR1 LGHNA and CDR2 YSLEER. Trimming removed 0 bases from V and 8 bases from J; junction bases left unmatched: 11. The CDR3 extends over 18 amino acids. The CDR3 loop is CASSQETEPSGGDYEQFF. The CDR3 region has the DNA TGCGCCAGCAGCCAAGAAACTGAGCCTAGCGGGGGGGACTATGAGCAGTTCTTC.

The chain couples TRBV24-1 to TRBJ2-1; TRBD2 might be the D (6 bases). Per germline, CDR1 KGHDR and CDR2 SFDVKD. This CDR3 contains 11 residues. The germline V and J ends were trimmed by 6 bases and 10 bases, with 9 bases remaining between them. CDR3 nucleotides: TGTGCCACCAGTCTTGGGGGGGAGCAGTTCTTC. This encodes CATSLGGEQFF.

The rearrangement uses TRBV19 and TRBJ2-3; D remains ambiguous. There are 14 residues in the CDR3. V gave up 4 bases and J gave up 6 bases, with 14 bases separating them. Germline lookup yields CDR1 LNHDA and CDR2 SQIVND (reference sequence). The CDR3 is CASSKVAGGDTQYF. Written as DNA, the CDR3 is TGTGCCAGTAGTAAGGTGGCAGGTGGGGATACGCAGTATTTT.

The chain carries TRBV3-1 (or the pseudogene TRBV3-2) and TRBJ1-2; D remains ambiguous. This CDR3 region has 14 residues. With 0 bases removed from V and 4 bases from J, the gap between germline ends came to 9 bases. The germline V gene has CDR1 LGHDT and CDR2 YNNKEL (reference sequence). In DNA, the CDR3 is TGTGCCAGCAGCCAAGATTTTGCAGCCTATGGCTACACCTTC. Translation gives CASSQDFAAYGYTF.

The V gene is TRBV7-9, the J gene TRBJ2-1; weak D call: TRBD2 (5 bases). Trimming took off 4 bases at V and 7 bases at J, with 11 bases between the two ends. The germline V gene has CDR1 SEHNR and CDR2 FQNEAQ (reference sequence). The CDR3 is 13 residues long. The CDR3 DNA is TGTGCCAGCAGCTCGGTCTGGGAGAATGAGCAGTTCTTC. Translating it yields CASSSVWENEQFF.

The chain recombines TRBV7-2 with TRBJ2-5; 11 bases line up with TRBD2. There are 15 residues in the CDR3. The trim removed 2 bases at V and 4 bases at J, leaving 3 bases unmatched. Germline V CDR1 and CDR2: SGHTA, FQGNSA. The DNA of the CDR3 is TGTGCCAGCAGCTTAACTAGCGGGGGAGGAGAGACCCAGTACTTC. Its translation is CASSLTSGGGETQYF.

Only one count was recorded for this clone. This chain connects TRBV6-5 to TRBJ1-1; D gene unclear. Germline-derived CDR1 and CDR2 are MNHEY and SVGAGI. This CDR3 spans 15 amino acids. V was shortened by 6 bases and J by 4 bases, with 18 bases between the two germline ends. The CDR3, as DNA: TGTGCCAGCAGCCGAAAAGGGAGTTGGAGCACTGAAGCTTTCTTT. Its protein product is CASSRKGSWSTEAFF.

The V call is TRBV24-1, the J call TRBJ2-7, with no clear D. The CDR3 has 12 amino acids. Germline-derived CDR1 and CDR2 are KGHDR and SFDVKD. The V and J ends lost 7 bases and 2 bases respectively, with 8 bases between them. CDR3 in DNA: TGTGCCACCAGAGGTGAAACCTACGAGCAGTACTTC. Translated: CATRGETYEQYF.

This rearrangement joins TRBV7-2 to TRBJ2-2, with TRBD1 matching 8 bases. With V trimmed by 4 bases and J by 5 bases, 6 bases remained unmatched. In germline, CDR1 is SGHTA, CDR2 FQGNSA. The CDR3 extends over 15 amino acids. The CDR3 here is CASSSTGAGTGELFF. The CDR3 nucleotides are TGTGCCAGCAGCTCGACAGGGGCTGGTACCGGGGAGCTGTTTTTT.